These 25 T cell receptor beta chains share one sample of origin, sequenced in a study of shared clonotypes between healthy human individuals. Sequencing was performed with immunoSEQ multiplex PCR; in TCRdb, only in-frame clones are kept and a portion is missing. In the table there are about 820,000 clones, 80% to 95% of which are singletons. Naive CD8 populations comprised CD45RO-negative cells positively selected for CCR7, excluding terminally differentiated effector memory CD45RA+ cells. Sequencing used naive CD8+ T cells sorted from blood. These receptor sequences come from a man in his thirties or forties in good health.

This rearrangement joins TRBV4-1 to TRBJ1-1, with TRBD1 as a possible D gene (6 bases). This CDR3 spans 17 amino acids. V lost 2 bases and J 3 bases, leaving 19 bases between the germline ends. The V gene's germline CDR1 is MGHRA and CDR2 YSYEKL. In DNA form, the CDR3 reads TGCGCCAGCAGCCAACGCCGGGACATCGACGGGGACACTGAAGCTTTCTTT. It encodes CASSQRRDIDGDTEAFF.

The chain links TRBV10-2 to TRBJ1-2; D may be TRBD1 (6 bases). Trimming took off 4 bases at V and 5 bases at J, with 14 bases between the two ends. Germline V gives CDR1 WSHSY, CDR2 SAAADI. The CDR3 has 14 residues. This CDR3 is CASSGTASRYGYTF. In DNA, the CDR3 is TGCGCCAGCAGTGGGACAGCGTCCAGATATGGCTACACCTTC.

The V gene is TRBV15, the J gene TRBJ1-5; D unresolved. CDR3 size: 17 residues. Germline V gene data show CDR1 as LNHNV and CDR2 as YYDKDF (reference sequence). Deletions cut 0 bases from V and 5 bases from J, with 17 bases between. The CDR3 here is CATSRDLLTQTHQPQHF. DNA of the CDR3: TGTGCCACCAGCAGAGATCTTCTCACCCAGACCCATCAGCCCCAGCATTTT.

V usage is TRBV11-2 and J usage is TRBJ2-7, with TRBD1 matching 8 bases. The V gene's germline CDR1 is SGHAT and CDR2 FQNNGV. The CDR3 runs 14 residues. V lost 4 bases, J lost 2 bases, and 4 bases stayed unmatched. The CDR3 nucleotides read TGTGCCAGCAGCTCCGGACAGGGCCCCTACGAGCAGTACTTC. It translates to CASSSGQGPYEQYF.

This clone was observed a single time. CDR3 residues: CASKLTDTYEQYF. CDR3 sequence (DNA): TGTGCCAGCAAGCTGACAGACACCTACGAGCAGTACTTC. The J gene is TRBJ2-7, the V gene TRBV2; D is perhaps TRBD1 (5 bases). Germline V gene lookup returns CDR1 SNHLY and CDR2 FYNNEI. The CDR3 is 13 residues long. The germline V and J ends were trimmed by 7 bases and 2 bases, with 12 bases remaining between them.

This clone was detected only once. This rearrangement joins TRBV7-3 to TRBJ2-3; D unclear. V lost 5 bases to trimming and J lost 2 bases, with 14 bases between them. The CDR3 sequence is 15 residues long. Germline-derived CDR1 and CDR2 are SGHTA and FQGTGA. CDR3 DNA sequence: TGTGCCAGCAGCGCGTCGACCCTCTACACAGATACGCAGTATTTT. Encoded protein: CASSASTLYTDTQYF.

The rearrangement joins TRBV7-2 to TRBJ2-3; D remains unclear. The CDR3 is 14 amino acids. Germline V lookup: CDR1 SGHTA, CDR2 FQGNSA. V lost 1 base and J 2 bases, leaving 7 bases between the germline ends. The CDR3 loop reads CASSLDEPTDTQYF. CDR3 bases: TGTGCCAGCAGCTTAGACGAGCCCACAGATACGCAGTATTTT.

The chain uses TRBV29-1 and TRBJ1-2; D gene uncertain. The CDR3 length is 16 residues. Trimming pared 3 bases from V and 6 bases from J, leaving 23 bases between. The germline V gene encodes CDR1 SQVTM and CDR2 ANQGSEA. The CDR3 DNA is TGCAGCGTTGATCTCGGCTACCGACAACCCGGGGATGGCTACACCTTC. It codes for CSVDLGYRQPGDGYTF.

The chain recombines TRBV27 with TRBJ2-7; possibly TRBD2 for D (6 bases). The V gene lost 6 bases and the J gene lost 6 bases, with 9 bases spanning the gap. CDR3 length: 11 amino acids. Germline CDR1 reads MNHEY; CDR2 reads SMNVEV (reference sequence). CDR3: CASREGGEQYF. The CDR3 nucleotides read TGTGCCAGCAGGGAGGGAGGCGAGCAGTACTTC.

This clone is a singleton in its sample. The V gene is TRBV2, the J gene TRBJ2-4, with D unclear. Germline V gene sequence: CDR1 SNHLY, CDR2 FYNNEI. V lost 3 bases, J lost 7 bases, and 19 bases lay in between. The CDR3 sequence is 16 residues long. In nucleotides, the CDR3 is TGTGCCAGCAGTGACGTTTACAGACTTTCGGATAACATTCAGTACTTC. The encoded protein is CASSDVYRLSDNIQYF.

The chain recombines TRBV7-9 with TRBJ2-5; D may be TRBD2 (6 bases). The V gene lost 6 bases and the J gene lost 2 bases, with 19 bases spanning the gap. This CDR3 contains 16 residues. The germline CDR1 and CDR2 sequences are SEHNR and FQNEAQ (reference sequence). CDR3 sequence: CASRARAEGRQETQYF. CDR3 nucleotide sequence: TGTGCCAGCAGGGCACGGGCCGAGGGGAGGCAAGAGACCCAGTACTTC.

This chain uses TRBV7-9 with TRBJ2-4, with D perhaps matching TRBD1 (6 bases). Trimming cost V 1 base and J 0 bases, with 7 bases left between them. The CDR3 consists of 15 residues. Germline values: CDR1 SEHNR, CDR2 FQNEAQ (reference sequence). CDR3 amino acids: CASSLEGEAKNIQYF. DNA for the CDR3: TGTGCCAGCAGCTTAGAGGGGGAAGCCAAAAACATTCAGTACTTC.

This chain joins TRBV10-3 and TRBJ2-2; the D call may be TRBD1 or TRBD2 (5 bases each). The CDR3 consists of 12 residues. Trimming stripped 7 bases from V and 4 bases from J, with 7 bases between. CDR1 and CDR2 from the germline V gene are ENHRY and SYGVKD. The CDR3 is CAIKGTTGELFF. CDR3 bases: TGTGCCATCAAGGGGACCACCGGGGAGCTGTTTTTT.

The chain carries TRBV2 and TRBJ2-7, with 7 positions matching TRBD1. The V gene end was trimmed by 7 bases and the J gene end by 3 bases; junction bases not matched to a gene: 12. This CDR3 spans 15 amino acids. Germline V gene data show CDR1 as SNHLY and CDR2 as FYNNEI. In DNA, the CDR3 is TGTGCCAGCATAGGGGGCGCGTCATCCTTCTACGAGCAGTACTTC. It specifies CASIGGASSFYEQYF. The full variable domain, rest sourced from reference TRBV2 and TRBJ2-7, is EPEVTQTPSHQVTQMGQEVILRCVPISNHLYFYWYRQILGQKVEFLVSFYNNEISEKSEIFDDQFSVERPDGSNFTLKIRSTKLEDSAMYFCASIGGASSFYEQYFGPGTRLTVT.

About this clone: A read error may account for a junction end that differs from germline. The genes are TRBV7-9 and TRBJ1-5; unclear D gene. CDR1 and CDR2 from the germline V gene are SEHNR and FQNEAQ (reference sequence). The CDR3 spans 15 residues. The CDR3 DNA is TGTGCCAGCAGCTTAAATCTAGAGAGCAGTCAGCCCCAGCATTTT. This gives the protein CASSLNLESSQPQHF.

A word on this clone: Additional DNA sequences in this sample encode the identical CDR3. The chain couples TRBV9 to TRBJ2-2; possibly TRBD1 for D (5 bases). The CDR3 is 13 amino acids. The germline V and J ends were trimmed by 2 bases and 4 bases, with 6 bases remaining between them. CDR1 is SGDLS and CDR2 is YYNGEE in the germline V gene. The CDR3, as DNA: TGTGCCAGCAGCGTTGACAGCACCGGGGAGCTGTTTTTT. Its protein is CASSVDSTGELFF.

Comments on this clone: Other DNA sequences in this sample translate to the same CDR3. This chain connects TRBV7-8 to TRBJ2-7, with no clear D. Deletions cut 1 base from V and 4 bases from J, with 5 bases between. Germline V gene data show CDR1 as SGHVS and CDR2 as FQNEAQ. The CDR3 has 12 residues. The CDR3 loop reads CASSLVRYEQYF. The CDR3 nucleotides read TGTGCCAGCAGCTTAGTGAGATACGAGCAGTACTTC.

This chain links TRBV7-2 with TRBJ2-3; tentative D call: TRBD1 (5 bases). The CDR3 spans 16 residues. Germline CDR1 is SGHTA and CDR2 is FQGNSA. The V end lost 4 bases, the J end lost 1 base, and 15 bases lay between the germline ends. The CDR3 region is CASSSLRGRGTDTQYF. As DNA, the CDR3 is TGTGCCAGCAGCTCCCTTAGGGGCAGGGGCACAGATACGCAGTATTTT.

This clone appeared once. The chain uses TRBV2 and TRBJ2-7; D is unresolved. The CDR3 is made up of 10 amino acids. V lost 6 bases, J lost 5 bases, and 5 bases lay in between. Per the germline V gene, CDR1 is SNHLY and CDR2 is FYNNEI. The CDR3 DNA reads TGTGCCAGCAGGAAGGACGAGCAGTACTTC. Translation: CASRKDEQYF.

The genes are TRBV15 and TRBJ2-1; 12 bases map to TRBD1. Losses at the gene ends were 0 bases for V and 5 bases for J; bases not matched to a gene: 5. The germline gives CDR1 LNHNV, CDR2 YYDKDF (reference sequence). This CDR3 has 17 residues. The CDR3 bases are TGTGCCACCAGCAGAGAGGGGACAGGGGGCCGCGACAATGAGCAGTTCTTC. It codes for CATSREGTGGRDNEQFF.

J is TRBJ2-1 and V is TRBV5-4; TRBD1 or TRBD2 may be the D gene (5 bases each). The CDR3 has 16 amino acids. Trimming stripped 0 bases from V and 2 bases from J, with 12 bases between. The germline V gene has CDR1 SGHNT and CDR2 YYREEE (reference sequence). CDR3 in amino acids: CASSLGGSSAYNEQFF. The CDR3 region has the DNA TGTGCCAGCAGCTTGGGGGGGTCTAGTGCCTACAATGAGCAGTTCTTC.

Notes on this clone: Since a much larger clone is just one base distant, this may be a read error. The J gene is TRBJ2-7, the V gene TRBV27, with 7 nucleotides matching TRBD2. The ends lost 6 bases at V and 3 bases at J; junction bases unmatched: 5. Germline V CDR1 and CDR2: MNHEY, SMNVEV (reference sequence). The CDR3 has 13 amino acids. This CDR3 reads CASSETSSYEQYF. The CDR3 nucleotides are TGTGCCAGCAGCGAGACTAGCAGCTACGAGCAGTACTTC.

The J gene is TRBJ1-5, the V gene TRBV6-1, with TRBD1 as a possible D gene (5 bases). The CDR3 consists of 15 residues. CDR1 is MNHNS, CDR2 SASEGT, per germline. Between the trimmed V and J ends, which lost 2 bases and 4 bases, there was a span of 12 bases. DNA of the CDR3: TGTGCCAGCAGTGAATTTACAGGTGGGAATCAGCCCCAGCATTTT. It translates to CASSEFTGGNQPQHF.

The V gene is TRBV5-1, the J gene TRBJ2-7, with 9 nucleotides matching TRBD1. The CDR3 length is 17 residues. Germline V gene lookup returns CDR1 SGHRS and CDR2 YFSETQ. Trimming removed 2 bases from V and 1 base from J; junction bases left unmatched: 10. In nucleotides, the CDR3 is TGCGCCAGCAGCTTACTAACCGGGACAGGGCCTTCCTACGAGCAGTACTTC. Encoded protein: CASSLLTGTGPSYEQYF.

This clone was seen a few times. V is TRBV25-1 and J is TRBJ2-1; tentative D call: TRBD1 (5 bases). V lost 8 bases and J 7 bases, leaving 6 bases between the germline ends. CDR3 length equals 10 residues. Germline V CDR1 and CDR2: MGHDK, SYGVNS. The CDR3 loop reads CASRQNEQFF. The CDR3 DNA follows: TGTGCCAGCCGACAGAATGAGCAGTTCTTC.